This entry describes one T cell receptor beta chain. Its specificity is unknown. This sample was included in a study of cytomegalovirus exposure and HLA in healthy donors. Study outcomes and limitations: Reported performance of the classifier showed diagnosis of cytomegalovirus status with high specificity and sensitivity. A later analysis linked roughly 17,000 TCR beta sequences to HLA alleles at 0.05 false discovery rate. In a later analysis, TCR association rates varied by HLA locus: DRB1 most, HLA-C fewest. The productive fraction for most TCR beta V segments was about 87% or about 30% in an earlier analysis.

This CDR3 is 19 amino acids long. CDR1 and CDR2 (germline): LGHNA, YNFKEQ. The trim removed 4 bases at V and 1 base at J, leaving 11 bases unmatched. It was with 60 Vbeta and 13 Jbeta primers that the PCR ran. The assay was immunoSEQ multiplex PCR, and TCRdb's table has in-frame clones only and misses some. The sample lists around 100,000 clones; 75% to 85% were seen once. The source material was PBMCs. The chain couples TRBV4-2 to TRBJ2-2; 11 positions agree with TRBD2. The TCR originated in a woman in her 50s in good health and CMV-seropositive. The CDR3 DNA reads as TGTGCCAGCAGCCCTTATAGGCTAGCGGGGGGCCTGAACACCGGGGAGCTGTTTTTT. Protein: CASSPYRLAGGLNTGELFF.